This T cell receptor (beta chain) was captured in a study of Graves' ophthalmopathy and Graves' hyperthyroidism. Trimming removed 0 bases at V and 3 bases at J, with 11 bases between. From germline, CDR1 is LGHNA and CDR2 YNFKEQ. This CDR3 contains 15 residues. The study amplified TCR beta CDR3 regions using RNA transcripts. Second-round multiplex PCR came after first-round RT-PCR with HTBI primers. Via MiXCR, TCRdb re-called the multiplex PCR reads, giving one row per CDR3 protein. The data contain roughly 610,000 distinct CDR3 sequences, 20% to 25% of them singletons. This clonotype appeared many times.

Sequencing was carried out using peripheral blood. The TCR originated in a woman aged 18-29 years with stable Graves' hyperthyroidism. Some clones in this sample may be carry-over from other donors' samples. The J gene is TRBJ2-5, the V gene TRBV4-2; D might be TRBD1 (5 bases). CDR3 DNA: TGTGCCAGCAGCCAAGATGTAGGGGTCGAAGAGACCCAGTACTTC. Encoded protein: CASSQDVGVEETQYF.